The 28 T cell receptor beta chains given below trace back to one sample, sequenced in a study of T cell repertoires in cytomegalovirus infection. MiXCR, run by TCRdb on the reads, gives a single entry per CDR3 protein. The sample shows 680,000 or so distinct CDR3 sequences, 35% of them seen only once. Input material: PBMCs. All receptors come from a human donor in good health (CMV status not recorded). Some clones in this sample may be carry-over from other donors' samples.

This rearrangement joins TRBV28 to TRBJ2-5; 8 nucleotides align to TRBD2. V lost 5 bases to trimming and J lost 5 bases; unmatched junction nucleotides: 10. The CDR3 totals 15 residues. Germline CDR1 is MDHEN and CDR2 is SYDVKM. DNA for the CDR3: TGTGCCAGCAGTCCAACTAGCGGCCCCTGGGAGACCCAGTACTTC. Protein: CASSPTSGPWETQYF.

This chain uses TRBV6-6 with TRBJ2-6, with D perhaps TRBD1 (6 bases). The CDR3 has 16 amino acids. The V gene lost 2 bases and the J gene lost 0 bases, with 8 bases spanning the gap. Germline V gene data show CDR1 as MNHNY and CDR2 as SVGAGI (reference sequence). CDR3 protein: CASSYEGVSGANVLTF. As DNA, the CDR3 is TGTGCCAGCAGTTACGAGGGGGTCTCTGGGGCCAACGTCCTGACTTTC.

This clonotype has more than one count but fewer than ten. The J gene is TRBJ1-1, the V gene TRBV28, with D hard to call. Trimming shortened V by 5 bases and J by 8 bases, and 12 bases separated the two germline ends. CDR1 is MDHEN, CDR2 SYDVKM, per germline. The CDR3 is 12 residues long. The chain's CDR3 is CASSQIQREAFF. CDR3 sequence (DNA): TGTGCCAGCAGTCAAATACAGCGAGAAGCTTTCTTT.

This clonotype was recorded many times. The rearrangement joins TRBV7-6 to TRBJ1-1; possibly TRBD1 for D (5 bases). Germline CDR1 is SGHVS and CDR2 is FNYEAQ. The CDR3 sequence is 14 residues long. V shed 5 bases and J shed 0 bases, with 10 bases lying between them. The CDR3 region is CASSPGRMNTEAFF. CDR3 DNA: TGTGCCAGCAGCCCGGGGCGCATGAACACTGAAGCTTTCTTT. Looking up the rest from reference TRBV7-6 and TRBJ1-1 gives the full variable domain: GAGVSQSPRYKVTKRGQDVALRCDPISGHVSLYWYRQALGQGPEFLTYFNYEAQQDKSGLPNDRFSAERPEGSISTLTIQRTEQRDSAMYRCASSPGRMNTEAFFGQGTRLTVV.

The CDR3 sequence is CASSLFRGAASTDTQYF. CDR3 in DNA: TGTGCCAGCAGCCTGTTCCGGGGAGCCGCTAGCACAGATACGCAGTATTTT. The genes are TRBV5-4 and TRBJ2-3; a possible D gene is TRBD2 (5 bases). V lost 4 bases to trimming and J lost 0 bases, with 18 bases between them. From germline, CDR1 is SGHNT and CDR2 YYREEE (reference sequence). The CDR3 runs to 17 residues.

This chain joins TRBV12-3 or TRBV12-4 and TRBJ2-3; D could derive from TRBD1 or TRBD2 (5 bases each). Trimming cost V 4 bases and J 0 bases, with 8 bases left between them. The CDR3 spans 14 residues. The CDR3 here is CASSWGFSTDTQYF. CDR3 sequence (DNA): TGTGCCAGCAGTTGGGGGTTTAGCACAGATACGCAGTATTTT.

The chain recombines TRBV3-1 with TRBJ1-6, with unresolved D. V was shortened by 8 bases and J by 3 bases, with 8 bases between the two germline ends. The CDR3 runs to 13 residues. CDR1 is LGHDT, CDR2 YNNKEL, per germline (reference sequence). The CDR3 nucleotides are TGTGCCAGCCGGGAAAGCTATAATTCACCCCTCCACTTT. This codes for CASRESYNSPLHF.

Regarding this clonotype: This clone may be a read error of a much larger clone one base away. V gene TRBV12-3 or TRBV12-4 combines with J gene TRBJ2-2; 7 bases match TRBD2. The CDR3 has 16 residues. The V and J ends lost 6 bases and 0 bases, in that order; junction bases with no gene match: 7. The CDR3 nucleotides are TGTGCCAGCAGCCCTGGGGGACTAACGAACACCGGGGAGCTGTTTTTT. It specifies CASSPGGLTNTGELFF.

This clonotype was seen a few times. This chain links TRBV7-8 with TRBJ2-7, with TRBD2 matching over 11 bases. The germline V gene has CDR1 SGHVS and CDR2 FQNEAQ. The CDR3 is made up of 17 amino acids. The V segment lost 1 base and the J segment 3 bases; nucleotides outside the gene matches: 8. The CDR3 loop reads CASSLGLAGGGFYEQYF. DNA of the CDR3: TGTGCCAGCAGCTTAGGCCTAGCGGGAGGAGGGTTCTACGAGCAGTACTTC.

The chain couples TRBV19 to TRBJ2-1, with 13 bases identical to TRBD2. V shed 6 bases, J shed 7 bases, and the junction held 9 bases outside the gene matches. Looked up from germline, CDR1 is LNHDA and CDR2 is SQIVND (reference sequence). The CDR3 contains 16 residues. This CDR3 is CASSPKMTSGRNEQFF. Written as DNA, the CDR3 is TGTGCCAGTAGCCCGAAAATGACTAGCGGGAGGAATGAGCAGTTCTTC.

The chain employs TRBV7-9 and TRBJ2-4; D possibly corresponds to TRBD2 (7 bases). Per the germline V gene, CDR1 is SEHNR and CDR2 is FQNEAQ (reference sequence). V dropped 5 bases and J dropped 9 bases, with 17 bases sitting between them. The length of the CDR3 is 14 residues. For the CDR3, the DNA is TGTGCCAGCAGCCCGGACGCGGGGGCCAGCATTCAGTACTTC. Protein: CASSPDAGASIQYF.

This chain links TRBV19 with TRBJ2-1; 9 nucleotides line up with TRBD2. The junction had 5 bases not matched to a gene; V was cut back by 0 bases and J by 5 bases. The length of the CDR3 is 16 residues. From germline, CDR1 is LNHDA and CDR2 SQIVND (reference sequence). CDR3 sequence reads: CASSIDASGINNEQFF. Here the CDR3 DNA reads TGTGCCAGTAGTATAGATGCTAGCGGGATCAACAATGAGCAGTTCTTC.

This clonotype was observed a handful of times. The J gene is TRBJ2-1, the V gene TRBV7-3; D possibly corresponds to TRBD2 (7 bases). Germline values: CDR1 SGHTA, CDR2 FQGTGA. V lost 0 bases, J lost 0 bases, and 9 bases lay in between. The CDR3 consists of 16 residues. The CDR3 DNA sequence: TGTGCCAGCAGCTTAACGGGGGGGCTCTCCTACAATGAGCAGTTCTTC. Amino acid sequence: CASSLTGGLSYNEQFF.

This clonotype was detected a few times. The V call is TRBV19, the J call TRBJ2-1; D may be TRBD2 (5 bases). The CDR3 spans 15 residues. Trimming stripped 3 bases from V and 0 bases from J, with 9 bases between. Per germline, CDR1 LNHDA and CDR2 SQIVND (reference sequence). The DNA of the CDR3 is TGTGCCAGTAGTATGGCTGGGAGCTCCTACAATGAGCAGTTCTTC. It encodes CASSMAGSSYNEQFF.

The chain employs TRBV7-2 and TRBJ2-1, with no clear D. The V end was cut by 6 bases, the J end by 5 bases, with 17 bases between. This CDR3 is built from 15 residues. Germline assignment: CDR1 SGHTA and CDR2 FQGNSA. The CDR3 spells CASRFRGALNNEQFF. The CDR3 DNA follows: TGTGCCAGCAGGTTTCGCGGAGCGCTAAACAATGAGCAGTTCTTC.

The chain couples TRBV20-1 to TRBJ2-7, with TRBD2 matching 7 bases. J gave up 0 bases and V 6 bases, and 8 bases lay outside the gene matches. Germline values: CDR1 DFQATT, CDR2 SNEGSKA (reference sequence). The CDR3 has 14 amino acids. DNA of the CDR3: TGCAGTGCCCCTGGGGGGGGTAGCTCCTACGAGCAGTACTTC. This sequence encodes CSAPGGGSSYEQYF.

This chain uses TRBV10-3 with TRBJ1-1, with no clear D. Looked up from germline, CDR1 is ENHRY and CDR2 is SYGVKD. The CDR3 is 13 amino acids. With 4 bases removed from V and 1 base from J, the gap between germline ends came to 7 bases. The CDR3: CAISAAGNTEAFF. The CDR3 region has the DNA TGTGCCATCAGTGCGGCGGGGAACACTGAAGCTTTCTTT.

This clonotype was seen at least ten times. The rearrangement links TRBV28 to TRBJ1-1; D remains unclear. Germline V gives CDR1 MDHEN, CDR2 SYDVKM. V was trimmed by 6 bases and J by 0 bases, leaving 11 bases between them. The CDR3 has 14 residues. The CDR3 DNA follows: TGTGCCAGCAGCCTCACAGCAATGAACACTGAAGCTTTCTTT. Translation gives CASSLTAMNTEAFF.

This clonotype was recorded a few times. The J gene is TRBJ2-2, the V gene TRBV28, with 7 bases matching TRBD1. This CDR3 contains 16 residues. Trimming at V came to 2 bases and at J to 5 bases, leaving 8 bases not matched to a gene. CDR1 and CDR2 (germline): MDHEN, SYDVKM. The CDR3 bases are TGTGCCAGCAGTTTAGCTAGGCCAGGGGGAACCGGGGAGCTGTTTTTT. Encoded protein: CASSLARPGGTGELFF.

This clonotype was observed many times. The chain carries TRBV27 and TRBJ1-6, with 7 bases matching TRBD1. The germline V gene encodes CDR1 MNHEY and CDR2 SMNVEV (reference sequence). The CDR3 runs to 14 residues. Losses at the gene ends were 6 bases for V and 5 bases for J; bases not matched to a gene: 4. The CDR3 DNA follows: TGTGCCAGCAGGATAGGACAGGATAATTCACCCCTCCACTTT. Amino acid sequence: CASRIGQDNSPLHF.

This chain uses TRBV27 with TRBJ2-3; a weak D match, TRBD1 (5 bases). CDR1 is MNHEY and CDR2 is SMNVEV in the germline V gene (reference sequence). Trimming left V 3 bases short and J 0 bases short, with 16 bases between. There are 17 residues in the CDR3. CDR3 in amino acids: CASSLTVRTPSTDTQYF. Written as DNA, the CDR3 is TGTGCCAGCAGTTTGACAGTCAGAACACCTAGCACAGATACGCAGTATTTT.

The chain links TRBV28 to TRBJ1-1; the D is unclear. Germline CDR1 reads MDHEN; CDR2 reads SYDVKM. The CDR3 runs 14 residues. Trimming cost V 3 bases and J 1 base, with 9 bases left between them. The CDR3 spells CASSFSQRNTEAFF. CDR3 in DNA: TGTGCCAGCAGTTTTTCCCAGCGGAACACTGAAGCTTTCTTT. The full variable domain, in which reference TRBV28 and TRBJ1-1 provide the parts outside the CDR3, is DVKVTQSSRYLVKRTGEKVFLECVQDMDHENMFWYRQDPGLGLRLIYFSYDVKMKEKGDIPEGYSVSREKKERFSLILESASTNQTSMYLCASSFSQRNTEAFFGQGTRLTVV.

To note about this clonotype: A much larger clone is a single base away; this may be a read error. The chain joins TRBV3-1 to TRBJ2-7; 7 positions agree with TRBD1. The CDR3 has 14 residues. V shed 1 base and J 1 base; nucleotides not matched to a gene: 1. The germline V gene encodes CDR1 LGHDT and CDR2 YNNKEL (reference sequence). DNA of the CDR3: TGTGCCAGCAGCCAAGGGGACAGATCCTACGAGCAGTACTTC. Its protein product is CASSQGDRSYEQYF.

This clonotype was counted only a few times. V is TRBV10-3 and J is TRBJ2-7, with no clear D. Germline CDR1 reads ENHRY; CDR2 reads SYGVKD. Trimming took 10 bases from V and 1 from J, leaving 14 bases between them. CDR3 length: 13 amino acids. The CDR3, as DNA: TGTGCCACCCTTCCTGATAGTTCCTACGAGCAGTACTTC. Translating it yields CATLPDSSYEQYF.

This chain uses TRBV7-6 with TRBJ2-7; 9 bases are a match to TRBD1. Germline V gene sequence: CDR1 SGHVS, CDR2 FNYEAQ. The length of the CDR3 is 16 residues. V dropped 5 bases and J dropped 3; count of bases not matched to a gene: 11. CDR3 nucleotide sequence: TGTGCCAGCAGCCCCAGGCCCGGGACAGGGCTCTACGAGCAGTACTTC. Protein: CASSPRPGTGLYEQYF.

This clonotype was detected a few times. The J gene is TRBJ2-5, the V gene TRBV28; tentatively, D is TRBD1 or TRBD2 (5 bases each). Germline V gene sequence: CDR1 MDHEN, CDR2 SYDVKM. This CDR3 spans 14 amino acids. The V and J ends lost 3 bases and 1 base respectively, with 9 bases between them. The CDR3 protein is CASSLRGGQETQYF. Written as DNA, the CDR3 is TGTGCCAGCAGTTTGAGGGGCGGCCAAGAGACCCAGTACTTC.

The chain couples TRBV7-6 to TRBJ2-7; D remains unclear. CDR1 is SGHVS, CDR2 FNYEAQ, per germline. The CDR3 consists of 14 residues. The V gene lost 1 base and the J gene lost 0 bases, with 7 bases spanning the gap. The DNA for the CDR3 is TGTGCCAGCAGCTTAGAGAGTTTCTCCTACGAGCAGTACTTC. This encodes CASSLESFSYEQYF.

CDR3 nucleotide sequence: TGTGCCAGCAGTTACCGGCTAGCGGGGGGGGGAGAGACCCAGTACTTC. This translates into CASSYRLAGGGETQYF. V is TRBV6-6 and J is TRBJ2-5; the match to TRBD2 covers 12 bases. CDR3 size: 16 residues. Unmatched junction bases numbered 5, after V lost 2 bases and J lost 4 bases. Looked up from germline, CDR1 is MNHNY and CDR2 is SVGAGI (reference sequence).